What follows describes a single T cell receptor (beta chain). Its matching antigen is unknown. The sample comes from a study of response to subunit inactivated influenza vaccine. Whole-study results and caveats: New T cells are recruited in small numbers by each seasonal influenza vaccination, according to the authors' suggestion.

MiXCR, run by TCRdb on the RT-PCR reads, gives a single entry per CDR3 protein. The sample has approximately 290,000 distinct CDR3 sequences; 22% are singletons. The CDR3 runs to 15 residues. The germline V gene has CDR1 DFQATT and CDR2 SNEGSKA (reference sequence). The V gene end was trimmed by 6 bases and the J gene end by 2 bases; junction bases not matched to a gene: 10. The rearrangement uses TRBV20-1 and TRBJ2-5; 9 bases agree with TRBD2. The material was PBMCs from blood, obtained less than 22 months after vaccination. The origin of this receptor is a man aged 50 to 75 who received an inactivated influenza vaccine. The CDR3 region has the DNA TGCAGTGCCCCAGGGGCACTAGCGGGTCAAGAGACCCAGTACTTC. Translation gives CSAPGALAGQETQYF.